Listed here are 26 T cell receptor beta chains from one sample, sequenced in a study of vaccination and CD4 T cells after COVID-19. Cultured CD4+ T cells had their DNA profiled by the Oncomine TCR Beta short-read assay. TCRdb analysed the PCR reads with MiXCR anew, one entry per CDR3 protein. The repertoire holds about 23,000 distinct CDR3 sequences, with about 67% as singletons. Their recognized antigens are unknown. The treatment was: 10-day PBMC culture with coronavirus spike peptide pools or control peptides (ViraFEST assay). This specimen was CD4+ T cells from blood, cultured in vitro, taken after SARS-CoV-2 vaccination. The receptors were gathered from a human donor who received a COVID-19 vaccine.

This chain connects TRBV12-3 or TRBV12-4 to TRBJ1-5, with 9 positions matching TRBD1. The CDR3 consists of 18 residues. Trimming at V came to 3 bases and at J to 2 bases, leaving 11 bases not matched to a gene. CDR3: CASSFGTGRTLGNQPQHF. The CDR3 DNA reads as TGTGCCAGCAGTTTCGGGACAGGGAGGACGCTGGGCAATCAGCCCCAGCATTTT.

CDR3 DNA sequence: TGCAGTGCTGCACAGGGGGATACGCAGTATTTT. This codes for CSAAQGDTQYF. The V and J genes are TRBV20-1 and TRBJ2-3; 7 nucleotides agree with TRBD1. The CDR3 consists of 11 residues. Germline V lookup: CDR1 DFQATT, CDR2 SNEGSKA (reference sequence). V lost 5 bases and J lost 6; bases outside the gene matches: 2.

This clonotype was seen only a few times. The rearrangement joins TRBV2 to TRBJ2-2; D unclear. In germline, CDR1 is SNHLY, CDR2 FYNNEI. Trimming pared 6 bases from V and 1 base from J, leaving 9 bases between. The CDR3 extends over 14 amino acids. CDR3 nucleotides: TGTGCCAGCAGCCCCAGGAGGAACACCGGGGAGCTGTTTTTT. This codes for CASSPRRNTGELFF.

The V call is TRBV7-6, the J call TRBJ2-5; TRBD1 might be the D (5 bases). This CDR3 has 12 amino acids. Trimming cost V 8 bases and J 1 base, with 8 bases left between them. CDR1 and CDR2 (germline): SGHVS, FNYEAQ. Written as DNA, the CDR3 is TGTGCCAGCGGGCAGGGCCAAGAGACCCAGTACTTC. Amino acid sequence: CASGQGQETQYF. The full variable domain, rest sourced from reference TRBV7-6 and TRBJ2-5, is GAGVSQSPRYKVTKRGQDVALRCDPISGHVSLYWYRQALGQGPEFLTYFNYEAQQDKSGLPNDRFSAERPEGSISTLTIQRTEQRDSAMYRCASGQGQETQYFGPGTRLLVL.

CDR3 loop: CATSRGRDPEAFF. The CDR3 DNA follows: TGTGCCACCTCCCGGGGCAGGGACCCTGAAGCTTTCTTT. The V call is TRBV24-1, the J call TRBJ1-1, with TRBD1 as a possible D gene (5 bases). Trimming removed 9 bases from V and 6 bases from J, with 16 bases in between. Germline assignment: CDR1 KGHDR and CDR2 SFDVKD. The CDR3 totals 13 residues.

The gene calls are TRBV6-1 and TRBJ1-6; TRBD1 aligns across 9 bases. Germline-derived CDR1 and CDR2 are MNHNS and SASEGT. The junction had 6 bases not matched to a gene; V was cut back by 5 bases and J by 7 bases. The CDR3 has 15 amino acids. The CDR3 DNA reads TGTGCCAGCAGTCCGCCGACAGGGGGGAATTCACCCCTCCACTTT. This gives the protein CASSPPTGGNSPLHF.

The chain uses TRBV20-1 and TRBJ1-3; no definite D call. V shed 2 bases and J shed 0 bases, with 23 bases lying between them. Germline CDR1 is DFQATT and CDR2 is SNEGSKA (reference sequence). This CDR3 is built from 19 residues. CDR3 coding DNA: TGCAGTGCTAGACCGCCGGCCCCCACTCCCCCTTACTCTGGAAACACCATATATTTT. Its protein product is CSARPPAPTPPYSGNTIYF.

This chain connects TRBV10-3 to TRBJ2-2; D might be TRBD2 (6 bases). CDR1 and CDR2 (germline): ENHRY, SYGVKD. Trimming removed 10 bases from V and 5 bases from J, with 14 bases in between. The CDR3 is 13 amino acids. CDR3 loop: CASRTAGTGELFF. CDR3 nucleotide sequence: TGTGCCAGCCGGACGGCGGGGACCGGGGAGCTGTTTTTT.

The CDR3 DNA follows: TGTGCCAGCAGCCTTAGAGGACTCGATCAGCCCCAGCATTTT. As protein: CASSLRGLDQPQHF. This rearrangement joins TRBV7-2 to TRBJ1-5, with unresolved D. Trimming pared 5 bases from V and 5 bases from J, leaving 13 bases between. The CDR3 is 14 residues long. The V gene's germline CDR1 is SGHTA and CDR2 FQGNSA.

Concerning this clonotype itself: An end of the junction differs from the germline gene, which may be a read error. The chain links TRBV6-5 to TRBJ2-5; no definite D call. In germline, CDR1 is MNHEY, CDR2 SVGAGI. The CDR3 contains 11 residues. The DNA of the CDR3 is TGTGCCAACAGTTTTTCGGAGACCCAGTACTTC. Amino acids: CANSFSETQYF.

This sequence joins TRBV27 and TRBJ2-7; D may be TRBD2 (5 bases). Germline V gene data show CDR1 as MNHEY and CDR2 as SMNVEV (reference sequence). The CDR3 runs 14 residues. V lost 6 bases to trimming and J lost 2 bases, with 14 bases between them. The CDR3 loop is CASRGRRSPYEQYF. CDR3 bases: TGTGCCAGCAGAGGGAGAAGATCTCCCTACGAGCAGTACTTC.

The CDR3 DNA reads as TGTGCCTGGAGTGTAGGGGGGGACGCCTACTTC. This sequence encodes CAWSVGGDAYF. The chain links TRBV30 to TRBJ2-7; D is perhaps TRBD2 (7 bases). V lost 0 bases and J 13 bases, leaving 13 bases between the germline ends. The length of the CDR3 is 11 residues. Germline CDR1 is GTSNPN and CDR2 is SVGIG (reference sequence).

The rearrangement uses TRBV27 and TRBJ1-1; TRBD1 is a possible D gene (5 bases). Looked up from germline, CDR1 is MNHEY and CDR2 is SMNVEV (reference sequence). The CDR3 runs 14 residues. Deletions cut 3 bases from V and 4 bases from J, with 12 bases between. Here the CDR3 DNA reads TGTGCCAGCAGTTTCAATCCTGGGGGCACTGAAGCTTTCTTT. Its translation is CASSFNPGGTEAFF.

V gene TRBV6-1 combines with J gene TRBJ1-2; a weak D match, TRBD1 (6 bases). The CDR3 totals 15 residues. Between the trimmed V and J ends, which lost 4 bases and 2 bases, there was a span of 14 bases. In germline, CDR1 is MNHNS, CDR2 SASEGT. CDR3 in amino acids: CASSAPRGGNYGYTF. As DNA, the CDR3 is TGTGCCAGCAGTGCTCCTAGAGGGGGGAACTATGGCTACACCTTC.

This clonotype was seen more than once but under ten times. The V and J genes are TRBV30 and TRBJ1-3; 8 bases are a match to TRBD1. The trim removed 4 bases at V and 4 bases at J, leaving 9 bases unmatched. The CDR3 consists of 15 residues. Germline values: CDR1 GTSNPN, CDR2 SVGIG (reference sequence). This chain's CDR3 is CAWTGQGGGGNTIYF. The DNA of the CDR3 is TGTGCCTGGACCGGACAGGGAGGTGGCGGAAACACCATATATTTT.

V gene TRBV9 combines with J gene TRBJ1-1, with D possibly matching TRBD1 (5 bases). CDR3 length: 15 amino acids. Per the germline V gene, CDR1 is SGDLS and CDR2 is YYNGEE. Deletions cut 0 bases from V and 4 bases from J, with 13 bases between. Here the CDR3 DNA reads TGTGCCAGCAGCGTAGCTACGGGGGGTGGCACTGAAGCTTTCTTT. It codes for CASSVATGGGTEAFF.

This clonotype was counted once. The V gene is TRBV19, the J gene TRBJ2-3, with D perhaps assigned TRBD1 or TRBD2 (5 bases each). Germline CDR1 is LNHDA and CDR2 is SQIVND (reference sequence). Trimming removed 7 bases from V and 5 bases from J, with 19 bases in between. CDR3 size: 15 residues. The CDR3 DNA is TGTGCCAGTAACTTGGGACGGGGCGCCGGAGATACGCAGTATTTT. This translates into CASNLGRGAGDTQYF.

This chain joins TRBV6-5 and TRBJ2-1; D might be TRBD2 (7 bases). Germline-derived CDR1 and CDR2 are MNHEY and SVGAGI. The CDR3 has 16 amino acids. The V end was cut by 0 bases, the J end by 7 bases, with 16 bases between. CDR3 residues: CASSYSSGGQGNEQFF. CDR3 in DNA: TGTGCCAGCAGTTACTCGTCCGGGGGGCAGGGAAATGAGCAGTTCTTC.

V is TRBV5-6 and J is TRBJ1-2; D gene unclear. Germline CDR1 SGHDT, CDR2 YYEEEE. The ends were cut back, 4 bases at V and 3 bases at J, with 13 bases in the middle. CDR3 length: 14 amino acids. CDR3 protein: CASSAYDKDYGYTF. Written as DNA, the CDR3 is TGTGCCAGCAGCGCCTACGACAAGGACTATGGCTACACCTTC.

This clonotype has only a few counts. The J gene is TRBJ2-5, the V gene TRBV20-1; 10 nucleotides line up with TRBD2. The V gene end was trimmed by 1 base and the J gene end by 4 bases; junction bases not matched to a gene: 3. The germline gives CDR1 DFQATT, CDR2 SNEGSKA (reference sequence). The CDR3 totals 14 residues. CDR3 sequence (DNA): TGCAGTGCTAGAGGGACTAGCGGTGCAGAGACCCAGTACTTC. This translates into CSARGTSGAETQYF.

The V gene is TRBV10-1, the J gene TRBJ1-2; D is undetermined. V was cut by 2 bases and J by 0 bases, with 13 bases left in between. The CDR3 consists of 16 residues. Germline loops: CDR1 WNHNN, CDR2 SYGVQD (reference sequence). The CDR3 sequence is CASSETFGESNYGYTF. The CDR3 DNA reads as TGCGCCAGCAGTGAGACATTTGGGGAATCTAACTATGGCTACACCTTC.

The chain carries TRBV7-8 and TRBJ1-1; D unresolved. In germline, CDR1 is SGHVS, CDR2 FQNEAQ. The CDR3 is 14 amino acids. The V end was cut by 0 bases, the J end by 1 base, with 6 bases between. The CDR3 sequence: CASSLAGRNTEAFF. The CDR3 nucleotides read TGTGCCAGCAGCTTAGCAGGGCGGAACACTGAAGCTTTCTTT.

The CDR3 sequence: CASSLALAGEGGYTF. CDR3 coding DNA: TGTGCCAGCAGCTTAGCGTTGGCAGGGGAGGGTGGCTACACCTTC. The gene calls are TRBV7-9 and TRBJ1-2; the D gene is possibly TRBD1 (6 bases). In germline, CDR1 is SEHNR, CDR2 FQNEAQ (reference sequence). V lost 0 bases, J lost 7 bases, and 15 bases lay in between. The CDR3 is 15 amino acids.

This chain connects TRBV18 to TRBJ1-2, with 7 nucleotides matching TRBD1. Germline loops: CDR1 KGHSH, CDR2 LQKENI. V dropped 3 bases and J dropped 4; count of bases not matched to a gene: 8. The CDR3 sequence is 15 residues long. The CDR3 sequence: CASSPGQRETYGYTF. CDR3 nucleotide sequence: TGTGCCAGCTCACCGGGACAGCGAGAGACCTATGGCTACACCTTC.

Only a few counts were recorded for this clonotype. The rearrangement links TRBV20-1 to TRBJ1-1; perhaps TRBD1 as D (5 bases). The CDR3 spans 10 residues. V was pared by 4 bases and J by 8 bases, with 8 bases between. Per germline, CDR1 DFQATT and CDR2 SNEGSKA (reference sequence). DNA for the CDR3: TGCAGTGCTAAACGACAGGAAGCTTTCTTT. Amino acids: CSAKRQEAFF.

The chain is built from TRBV6-5 and TRBJ2-7; unclear D gene. Germline CDR1 is MNHEY and CDR2 is SVGAGI. V shed 2 bases and J shed 6 bases, with 11 bases lying between them. CDR3 length equals 13 residues. CDR3 in amino acids: CASSYARMGEQYF. The CDR3 bases are TGTGCCAGCAGTTACGCCAGAATGGGCGAGCAGTACTTC.